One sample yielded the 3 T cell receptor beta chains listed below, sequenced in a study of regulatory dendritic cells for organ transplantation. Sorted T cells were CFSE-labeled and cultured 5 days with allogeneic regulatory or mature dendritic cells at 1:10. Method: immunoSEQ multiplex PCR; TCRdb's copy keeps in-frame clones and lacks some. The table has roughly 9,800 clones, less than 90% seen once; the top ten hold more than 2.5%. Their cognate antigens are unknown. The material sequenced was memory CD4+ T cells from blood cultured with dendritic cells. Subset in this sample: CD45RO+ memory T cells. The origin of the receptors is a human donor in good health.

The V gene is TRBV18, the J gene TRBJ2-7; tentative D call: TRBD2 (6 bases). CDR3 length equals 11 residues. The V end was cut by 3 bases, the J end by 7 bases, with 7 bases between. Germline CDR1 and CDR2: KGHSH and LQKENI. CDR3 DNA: TGTGCCAGCTCACCTGGGGGGGAGCAGTACTTC. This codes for CASSPGGEQYF.

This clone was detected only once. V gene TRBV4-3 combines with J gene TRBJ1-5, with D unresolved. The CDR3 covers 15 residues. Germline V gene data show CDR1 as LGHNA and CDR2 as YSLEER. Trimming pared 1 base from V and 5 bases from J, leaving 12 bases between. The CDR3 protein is CASSQGPERHQPQHF. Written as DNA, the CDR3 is TGCGCCAGCAGCCAAGGGCCCGAAAGGCATCAGCCCCAGCATTTT.

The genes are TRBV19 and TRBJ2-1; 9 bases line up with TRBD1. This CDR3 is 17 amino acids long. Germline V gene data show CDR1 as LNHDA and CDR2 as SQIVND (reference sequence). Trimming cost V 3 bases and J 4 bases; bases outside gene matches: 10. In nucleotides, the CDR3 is TGTGCCAGTAGTATTGATGACAGGGGGAGTCTATACAATGAGCAGTTCTTC. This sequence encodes CASSIDDRGSLYNEQFF.